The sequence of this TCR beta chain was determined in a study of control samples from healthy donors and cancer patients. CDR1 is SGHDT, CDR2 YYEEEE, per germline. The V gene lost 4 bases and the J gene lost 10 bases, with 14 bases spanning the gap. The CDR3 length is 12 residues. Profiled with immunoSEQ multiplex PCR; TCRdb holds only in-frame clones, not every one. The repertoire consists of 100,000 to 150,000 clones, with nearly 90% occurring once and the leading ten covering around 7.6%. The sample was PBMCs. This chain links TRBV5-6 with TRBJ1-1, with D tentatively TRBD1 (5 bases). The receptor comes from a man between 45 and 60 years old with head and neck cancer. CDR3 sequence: CASSRPGHGAFF. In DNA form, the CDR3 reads TGTGCCAGCAGCCGACCCGGACACGGAGCTTTCTTT. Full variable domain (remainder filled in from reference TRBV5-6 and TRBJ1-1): DAGVTQSPTHLIKTRGQQVTLRCSPKSGHDTVSWYQQALGQGPQFIFQYYEEEERQRGNFPDRFSGHQFPNYSSELNVNALLLGDSALYLCASSRPGHGAFFGQGTRLTVV.